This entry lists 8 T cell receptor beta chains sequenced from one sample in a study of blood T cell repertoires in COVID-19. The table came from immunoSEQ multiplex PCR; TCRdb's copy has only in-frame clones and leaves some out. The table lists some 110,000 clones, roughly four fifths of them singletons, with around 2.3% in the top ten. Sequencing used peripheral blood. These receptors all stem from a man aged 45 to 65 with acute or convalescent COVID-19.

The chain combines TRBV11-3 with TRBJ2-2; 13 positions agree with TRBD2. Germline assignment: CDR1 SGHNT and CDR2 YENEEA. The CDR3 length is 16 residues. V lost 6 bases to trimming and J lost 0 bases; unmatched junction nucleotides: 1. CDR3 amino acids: CASSGLAGANTGELFF. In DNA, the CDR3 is TGTGCCAGCAGTGGACTAGCGGGGGCGAACACCGGGGAGCTGTTTTTT.

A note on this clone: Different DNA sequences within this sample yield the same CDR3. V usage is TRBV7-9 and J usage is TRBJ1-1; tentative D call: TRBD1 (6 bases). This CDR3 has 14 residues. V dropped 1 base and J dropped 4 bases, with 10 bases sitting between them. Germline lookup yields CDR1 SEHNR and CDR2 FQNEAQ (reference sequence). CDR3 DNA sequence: TGTGCCAGCAGCTTAGGCCAGGGGAGCACTGAAGCTTTCTTT. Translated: CASSLGQGSTEAFF.

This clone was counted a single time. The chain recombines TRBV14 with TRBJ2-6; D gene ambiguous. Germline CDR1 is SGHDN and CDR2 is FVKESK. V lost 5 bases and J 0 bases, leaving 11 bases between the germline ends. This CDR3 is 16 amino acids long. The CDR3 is CASSTLRFSGANVLTF. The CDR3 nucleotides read TGTGCCAGCAGCACTTTGCGGTTCTCTGGGGCCAACGTCCTGACTTTC. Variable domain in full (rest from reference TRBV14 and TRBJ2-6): EAGVTQFPSHSVIEKGQTVTLRCDPISGHDNLYWYRRVMGKEIKFLLHFVKESKQDESGMPNNRFLAERTGGTYSTLKVQPAELEDSGVYFCASSTLRFSGANVLTFGAGSRLTVL.

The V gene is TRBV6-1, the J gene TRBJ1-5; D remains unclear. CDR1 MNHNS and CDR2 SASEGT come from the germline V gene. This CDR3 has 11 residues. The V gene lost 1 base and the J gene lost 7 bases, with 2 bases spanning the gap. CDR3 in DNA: TGTGCCAGCAGTGAAGTACAGCCCCAGCATTTT. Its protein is CASSEVQPQHF.

The DNA of the CDR3 is TGTGCCAGCAGCTTAGGCCTGACAGCCTCCTACAATGAGCAGTTCTTC. Translating gives CASSLGLTASYNEQFF. This chain links TRBV11-3 with TRBJ2-1; a weak D match, TRBD1 (5 bases). There are 16 residues in the CDR3. From germline, CDR1 is SGHNT and CDR2 YENEEA. V was clipped by 1 base and J by 0 bases, with 10 bases between them.

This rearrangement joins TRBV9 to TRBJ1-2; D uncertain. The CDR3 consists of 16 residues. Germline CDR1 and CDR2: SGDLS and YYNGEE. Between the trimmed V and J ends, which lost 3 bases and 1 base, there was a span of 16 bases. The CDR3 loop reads CASSAEAGIGNYGYTF. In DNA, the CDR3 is TGTGCCAGCAGCGCAGAGGCCGGGATCGGTAACTATGGCTACACCTTC. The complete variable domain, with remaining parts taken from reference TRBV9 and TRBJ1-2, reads DSGVTQTPKHLITATGQRVTLRCSPRSGDLSVYWYQQSLDQGLQFLIQYYNGEERAKGNILERFSAQQFPDLHSELNLSSLELGDSALYFCASSAEAGIGNYGYTFGSGTRLTVV.

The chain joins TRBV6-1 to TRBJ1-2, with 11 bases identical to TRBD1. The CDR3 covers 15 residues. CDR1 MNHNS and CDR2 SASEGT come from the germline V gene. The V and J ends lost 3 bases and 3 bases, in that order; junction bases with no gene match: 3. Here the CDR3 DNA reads TGTGCCAGCAGTGATGGGACAGGGGGTCACTATGGCTACACCTTC. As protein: CASSDGTGGHYGYTF.

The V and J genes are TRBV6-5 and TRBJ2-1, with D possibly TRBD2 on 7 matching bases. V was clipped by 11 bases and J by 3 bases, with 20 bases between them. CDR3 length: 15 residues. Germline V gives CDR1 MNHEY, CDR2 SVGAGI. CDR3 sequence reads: CASLRGGGGYNEQFF. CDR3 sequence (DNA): TGTGCCTCCCTAAGGGGCGGGGGCGGCTACAATGAGCAGTTCTTC.